This note documents a single T cell receptor beta chain sequence. These data come from a study of Graves' ophthalmopathy and Graves' hyperthyroidism. No donor had other autoimmune disease, uncontrolled infection, pregnancy or lactation. Germline lookup yields CDR1 MNHEY and CDR2 SMNVEV (reference sequence). This CDR3 spans 14 amino acids. The V end was cut by 2 bases, the J end by 3 bases, with 11 bases between. Amplified TCR beta CDR3 regions were obtained using RNA transcripts as template. Investigators did first-round RT-PCR with HTBI primers, then second-round multiplex PCR. One entry per CDR3 protein, called by TCRdb with MiXCR from the multiplex PCR reads. The sample has about 550,000 distinct CDR3 sequences, approximately 35% seen once.

This receptor was taken from an adult man with Graves' hyperthyroidism. Sequencing was carried out using peripheral blood or thyroid tissue (not recorded which). The J gene is TRBJ2-7, the V gene TRBV27, with D uncertain. CDR3 protein: CASSLKGSYYEQYF. CDR3 in DNA: TGTGCCAGCAGTTTAAAAGGTTCGTACTACGAGCAGTACTTC.